The 26 T cell receptor beta chains below come from one sample, sequenced in a study of glioma-infiltrating T cells. TCR alpha and beta CDR3 regions were amplified from RNA using iRepertoire nested multiplex PCR. A single record per CDR3 protein comes from TCRdb applying MiXCR to the multiplex PCR reads. The table has about 140,000 distinct CDR3 sequences, about two fifths seen once. The sequenced sample consisted of glioma tissue, nonneoplastic brain tissue, or PBMCs (not recorded which). All receptors come from a human donor with low-grade glioma or glioblastoma, undergoing nonglioma brain surgery, or in good health (not recorded which).

This clonotype occurred many times. The rearrangement links TRBV27 to TRBJ1-2, with a possible D match to TRBD1 (6 bases). The CDR3 extends over 13 amino acids. Germline V gene lookup returns CDR1 MNHEY and CDR2 SMNVEV (reference sequence). V was shortened by 3 bases and J by 4 bases, with 9 bases between the two germline ends. CDR3 loop: CASSLRGGYGYTF. DNA of the CDR3: TGTGCCAGCAGTTTGAGGGGGGGCTATGGCTACACCTTC.

This chain links TRBV27 with TRBJ2-5, with D possibly being TRBD1 or TRBD2 (5 bases each). Deletions cut 6 bases from V and 5 bases from J, with 22 bases between. The length of the CDR3 is 16 residues. In germline, CDR1 is MNHEY, CDR2 SMNVEV (reference sequence). CDR3 sequence (DNA): TGTGCCAGCAGCCCCAGGGACGTACCTCTTTGGGAGACCCAGTACTTC. Residues: CASSPRDVPLWETQYF.

This clonotype appeared a few times. CDR3 sequence reads: CASSEDSHTTETQYF. The CDR3 region has the DNA TGTGCCAGCAGTGAAGATTCACACACTACAGAGACCCAGTACTTC. The rearrangement uses TRBV2 and TRBJ2-5, with D hard to call. Germline loops: CDR1 SNHLY, CDR2 FYNNEI. With 1 base removed from V and 4 bases from J, the gap between germline ends came to 13 bases. This CDR3 contains 15 residues.

This chain joins TRBV11-1 and TRBJ2-2; perhaps TRBD2 as D (6 bases). Per germline, CDR1 SGHAT and CDR2 FQDESV (reference sequence). The CDR3 has 15 amino acids. V shed 2 bases and J shed 4 bases, with 11 bases lying between them. In DNA, the CDR3 is TGTGCCAGCAGCTTAATCCGGGACTCCACCGGGGAGCTGTTTTTT. Its protein is CASSLIRDSTGELFF.

Comment on this clonotype: This may be a read error: a much more frequent sequence differs by one nucleotide. This chain uses TRBV6-1 with TRBJ1-5, with unresolved D. CDR3 size: 14 residues. Per the germline V gene, CDR1 is MNHNS and CDR2 is SASEGT. V was shortened by 7 bases and J by 3 bases, with 13 bases between the two germline ends. CDR3 coding DNA: TGTGCCAGCAATATGGAGGCTCCCAATCAGCCCCAGCATTTT. Translated, it gives CASNMEAPNQPQHF.

V usage is TRBV18 and J usage is TRBJ1-3; D gene uncertain. The length of the CDR3 is 14 residues. Germline CDR1 reads KGHSH; CDR2 reads LQKENI. Trimming took 3 bases from V and 3 from J, leaving 9 bases between them. DNA for the CDR3: TGTGCCAGCTCACCTATGGGTGTTGGAAACACCATATATTTT. It translates to CASSPMGVGNTIYF.

This clonotype was seen once. This sequence joins TRBV10-3 and TRBJ2-1; possibly TRBD1 or TRBD2 for D (6 bases each). The CDR3 extends over 14 amino acids. Germline-derived CDR1 and CDR2 are ENHRY and SYGVKD. With 0 bases removed from V and 10 bases from J, the gap between germline ends came to 13 bases. The CDR3 DNA follows: TGTGCCATCAGTGAGTCGTCCGGGGGCCGAGAGCAGTTCTTC. It encodes CAISESSGGREQFF.

V usage is TRBV27 and J usage is TRBJ1-2; no reliable D call. CDR3 size: 14 residues. Germline CDR1 reads MNHEY; CDR2 reads SMNVEV (reference sequence). V was clipped by 6 bases and J by 3 bases, with 14 bases between them. CDR3 nucleotide sequence: TGTGCCAGCAGCTCCTTCTCGGATGACTATGGCTACACCTTC. Protein sequence: CASSSFSDDYGYTF.

V gene TRBV24-1 combines with J gene TRBJ1-6, with D unclear. Trimming removed 5 bases from V and 8 bases from J, with 9 bases in between. Germline values: CDR1 KGHDR, CDR2 SFDVKD. The CDR3 is 13 residues long. The CDR3 is CATSARPDSPLHF. DNA of the CDR3: TGTGCCACCAGTGCTAGGCCGGATTCACCCCTCCACTTT.

The chain employs TRBV12-3 or TRBV12-4 and TRBJ2-7; D gene ambiguous. V lost 7 bases to trimming and J lost 7 bases, with 14 bases between them. The CDR3 extends over 12 amino acids. The CDR3 sequence: CASTKTGGEQYF. For the CDR3, the DNA is TGTGCCAGCACCAAAACCGGTGGGGAGCAGTACTTC.

This clonotype was observed a few times. The CDR3, as DNA: TGTGCCAGCAGCGGAGGGACAGTTGATGGTTCACCCCTCCACTTT. Protein product: CASSGGTVDGSPLHF. The chain recombines TRBV7-8 with TRBJ1-6, with 7 bases matching TRBD1. Germline values: CDR1 SGHVS, CDR2 FQNEAQ. J was trimmed by 9 bases and V by 5 bases; bases with no gene match: 10. The CDR3 spans 15 residues.

This chain links TRBV6-1 with TRBJ2-7, with TRBD1 matching 8 bases. The CDR3 sequence is 14 residues long. V trimming: 6 bases; J trimming: 5 bases; junction bases outside the gene matches: 9. In germline, CDR1 is MNHNS, CDR2 SASEGT. Here the CDR3 reads CASSNPTGANEQYF. The CDR3 DNA sequence: TGTGCCAGCAGCAACCCGACAGGGGCCAACGAGCAGTACTTC.

The V and J genes are TRBV28 and TRBJ1-1; D might be TRBD1 (5 bases). This CDR3 has 14 residues. V was shortened by 5 bases and J by 1 base, with 11 bases between the two germline ends. Per the germline V gene, CDR1 is MDHEN and CDR2 is SYDVKM. This CDR3 reads CASSETGSNTEAFF. The CDR3 DNA sequence: TGTGCCAGCAGTGAAACAGGATCGAACACTGAAGCTTTCTTT. The full variable domain, with the rest looked up from reference TRBV28 and TRBJ1-1, is DVKVTQSSRYLVKRTGEKVFLECVQDMDHENMFWYRQDPGLGLRLIYFSYDVKMKEKGDIPEGYSVSREKKERFSLILESASTNQTSMYLCASSETGSNTEAFFGQGTRLTVV.

In the case of this clonotype: Relative to the germline gene, one junction end is altered; a read error may explain this. The rearrangement joins TRBV28 to TRBJ2-7; TRBD2 agrees at 7 bases. Looked up from germline, CDR1 is MDHEN and CDR2 is SYDVKM. The CDR3 is made up of 16 amino acids. The CDR3 sequence is CSSSPFIGGYSYEQYF. For the CDR3, the DNA is TGTTCCAGCAGTCCCTTTATCGGGGGGTACTCCTACGAGCAGTACTTC.

The chain recombines TRBV28 with TRBJ2-5; D might be TRBD1 (5 bases). CDR1 MDHEN and CDR2 SYDVKM come from the germline V gene. V was shortened by 6 bases and J by 5 bases, with 19 bases between the two germline ends. CDR3 length equals 15 residues. In DNA form, the CDR3 reads TGTGCCAGCAGCTTAAGTGCACAGGTCATGGAGACCCAGTACTTC. This sequence encodes CASSLSAQVMETQYF.

The V call is TRBV6-9, the J call TRBJ2-1, with 8 bases aligning to TRBD1. CDR1 is MNHGY, CDR2 SVAAGI, per germline. V was clipped by 4 bases and J by 8 bases; unmatched bases: 13. The CDR3 runs to 16 residues. CDR3 region: CASSSSGQGFVDEQFF. The CDR3 DNA reads TGTGCCAGCAGTTCGTCCGGACAGGGCTTTGTAGATGAGCAGTTCTTC.

This rearrangement joins TRBV4-1 to TRBJ1-2; tentatively, D is TRBD1 (6 bases). Germline assignment: CDR1 MGHRA and CDR2 YSYEKL. Trimming cost V 2 bases and J 2 bases, with 12 bases left between them. The CDR3 contains 15 residues. The CDR3 region is CASSQTGQTNYGYTF. The CDR3 DNA reads TGCGCCAGCAGCCAAACCGGACAGACAAACTATGGCTACACCTTC.

This clonotype has a handful of counts. The chain carries TRBV20-1 and TRBJ2-3; 13 nucleotides align to TRBD2. J lost 2 bases, V lost 7 bases, and 6 bases had no gene match. This CDR3 is 15 amino acids long. CDR1 is DFQATT, CDR2 SNEGSKA, per germline (reference sequence). The CDR3 protein is CSGSGLAGVTDTQYF. CDR3 sequence (DNA): TGCAGTGGCAGCGGACTAGCGGGGGTCACAGATACGCAGTATTTT.

The V and J genes are TRBV6-2 or TRBV6-3 and TRBJ2-7; tentative D call: TRBD2 (6 bases). The CDR3 sequence is 12 residues long. Germline V CDR1 and CDR2: MNHEY, SVGEGT. V shed 7 bases and J shed 3 bases, with 10 bases lying between them. The CDR3 reads CASKTSFYEQYF. The CDR3 DNA follows: TGTGCCAGCAAGACTAGTTTCTACGAGCAGTACTTC.

On this clonotype: Since a much larger clone is just one base distant, this may be a read error. V usage is TRBV6-1 and J usage is TRBJ2-1; D gene uncertain. The length of the CDR3 is 15 residues. Germline CDR1 is MNHNS and CDR2 is SASEGT. V lost 5 bases to trimming and J lost 10 bases, with 21 bases between them. DNA for the CDR3: TGTGCCAGCAGTCCTGGTGGAGCCGGCTACTACGAGCAGTTCTTC. Translating gives CASSPGGAGYYEQFF.

The CDR3 DNA reads TGTGCCAGCAGTTCGCCACCGAGCACTGAAGCTTTCTTT. It translates to CASSSPPSTEAFF. This chain joins TRBV6-5 and TRBJ1-1; D is ambiguous. The ends were cut back, 4 bases at V and 4 bases at J, with 10 bases in the middle. The length of the CDR3 is 13 residues. Per germline, CDR1 MNHEY and CDR2 SVGAGI.

This clonotype appeared a few times. The V call is TRBV28, the J call TRBJ2-2; no definite D call. In germline, CDR1 is MDHEN, CDR2 SYDVKM. Trimming took 3 bases from V and 0 from J, leaving 8 bases between them. The CDR3 is made up of 15 amino acids. The CDR3 protein is CASSFRVPNTGELFF. CDR3 bases: TGTGCCAGCAGTTTTCGGGTCCCGAACACCGGGGAGCTGTTTTTT. The full variable domain, with the rest looked up from reference TRBV28 and TRBJ2-2, is DVKVTQSSRYLVKRTGEKVFLECVQDMDHENMFWYRQDPGLGLRLIYFSYDVKMKEKGDIPEGYSVSREKKERFSLILESASTNQTSMYLCASSFRVPNTGELFFGEGSRLTVL.

For this clonotype: Its ends do not fully match the called genes, so a read error is possible. The genes are TRBV4-2 and TRBJ2-3; no clear D gene. Germline CDR1 is LGHNA and CDR2 is YNFKEQ. CDR3 length equals 16 residues. CDR3 protein: CARSQVVLMGTDTQYF. CDR3 coding DNA: TGTGCCAGAAGCCAAGTAGTCCTAATGGGGACAGATACGCAGTATTTT.

The chain joins TRBV29-1 to TRBJ1-1; D gene ambiguous. CDR1 is SQVTM, CDR2 ANQGSEA, per germline. The CDR3 consists of 14 residues. V dropped 0 bases and J dropped 2 bases, with 10 bases sitting between them. Written as DNA, the CDR3 is TGCAGCGTTGAAGAGCAGATCCAAAACACTGAAGCTTTCTTT. Protein: CSVEEQIQNTEAFF. Variable domain in full (rest from reference TRBV29-1 and TRBJ1-1): SAVISQKPSRDICQRGTSLTIQCQVDSQVTMMFWYRQQPGQSLTLIATANQGSEATYESGFVIDKFPISRPNLTFSTLTVSNMSPEDSSIYLCSVEEQIQNTEAFFGQGTRLTVV.

The rearrangement links TRBV5-4 to TRBJ2-2; no definite D call. Germline V gene data show CDR1 as SGHNT and CDR2 as YYREEE (reference sequence). The V gene lost 0 bases and the J gene lost 2 bases, with 11 bases spanning the gap. The CDR3 has 16 amino acids. CDR3 nucleotide sequence: TGTGCCAGCAGCTTGGGTCCGGACCCTAACACCGGGGAGCTGTTTTTT. As protein: CASSLGPDPNTGELFF.

This clonotype was picked up a small number of times. This chain uses TRBV4-1 with TRBJ2-7, with TRBD2 matching 10 bases. The CDR3 sequence is 15 residues long. Losses at the gene ends were 1 base for V and 7 bases for J; bases not matched to a gene: 7. Germline loops: CDR1 MGHRA, CDR2 YSYEKL. The CDR3 sequence is CASSQAQGLATEQYF. The CDR3 DNA sequence: TGCGCCAGCAGCCAAGCCCAGGGACTAGCGACTGAGCAGTACTTC.